Following are 24 T cell receptor beta chains from one sample sequenced in a study of shared clonotypes between healthy human individuals. The table came from immunoSEQ multiplex PCR; TCRdb's copy has only in-frame clones and leaves some out. The profile shows 950,000 to 1,300,000 clones, around 76% of them singletons. Source material: memory CD4+ T cells sorted from blood. The subset was: CD45RA-negative fraction. The receptors shown here come from a man younger than 35 in good health.

The chain joins TRBV16 to TRBJ2-7, with 10 bases aligning to TRBD1. Germline V gene lookup returns CDR1 KGHSY and CDR2 FQNENV. The V segment lost 0 bases and the J segment 1 base; nucleotides outside the gene matches: 3. The CDR3 has 16 residues. The CDR3 sequence is CASSQSLGQGSYEQYF. For the CDR3, the DNA is TGTGCCAGCAGCCAATCTCTGGGACAGGGGTCCTACGAGCAGTACTTC.

The gene calls are TRBV6-1 and TRBJ2-3; D is uncertain. Germline V gene sequence: CDR1 MNHNS, CDR2 SASEGT. This CDR3 has 13 residues. V lost 6 bases and J lost 3, with 10 bases in between. The CDR3 loop is CASRTFVTDTQYF. The CDR3 DNA follows: TGTGCCAGCAGGACCTTCGTAACAGATACGCAGTATTTT.

This chain links TRBV5-4 with TRBJ1-6, with no clear D. CDR3 length equals 17 residues. Looked up from germline, CDR1 is SGHNT and CDR2 is YYREEE (reference sequence). V was clipped by 0 bases and J by 5 bases, with 15 bases between them. CDR3: CASSLGVGQPDNSPLHF. For the CDR3, the DNA is TGTGCCAGCAGCTTGGGAGTTGGGCAGCCCGATAATTCACCCCTCCACTTT.

This clone showed up just once. The rearrangement uses TRBV4-1 and TRBJ2-7; tentatively, D is TRBD1 (6 bases). Looked up from germline, CDR1 is MGHRA and CDR2 is YSYEKL. Trimming took 2 bases from V and 7 from J, leaving 12 bases between them. This CDR3 has 13 amino acids. The CDR3 DNA reads as TGCGCCAGCAGCCAACCAAGGGGGTGGGAGCAGTACTTC. This sequence encodes CASSQPRGWEQYF.

The CDR3 sequence: CASSILGQMNTEAFF. CDR3 DNA sequence: TGTGCCAGTAGTATTCTAGGCCAGATGAACACTGAAGCTTTCTTT. This chain links TRBV19 with TRBJ1-1; D gene uncertain. Germline V gene sequence: CDR1 LNHDA, CDR2 SQIVND (reference sequence). V lost 3 bases and J lost 0, with 11 bases in between. The CDR3 sequence is 15 residues long. Based on the CDR3 plus reference TRBV19 and TRBJ1-1, the full variable domain is DGGITQSPKYLFRKEGQNVTLSCEQNLNHDAMYWYRQDPGQGLRLIYYSQIVNDFQKGDIAEGYSVSREKKESFPLTVTSAQKNPTAFYLCASSILGQMNTEAFFGQGTRLTVV.

The chain recombines TRBV19 with TRBJ2-1; TRBD1 matches at 12 bases. The CDR3 runs 16 residues. CDR1 and CDR2 (germline): LNHDA, SQIVND (reference sequence). The junction had 6 bases not matched to a gene; V was cut back by 0 bases and J by 9 bases. The CDR3 nucleotides read TGTGCCAGTAGTATAGATCCCGGGACAGGGGGCGGTGAGCAGTTCTTC. Amino acids: CASSIDPGTGGGEQFF.

The V call is TRBV5-1, the J call TRBJ1-3; TRBD1 matches 7 bases. Per the germline V gene, CDR1 is SGHRS and CDR2 is YFSETQ. CDR3 length: 15 amino acids. The V gene end was trimmed by 0 bases and the J gene end by 3 bases; junction bases not matched to a gene: 3. As DNA, the CDR3 is TGCGCCAGCAGCTTGGAGGGGGCAGGTGGAAACACCATATATTTT. The encoded protein is CASSLEGAGGNTIYF.

V usage is TRBV7-2 and J usage is TRBJ2-5; no definite D call. The germline V and J ends were trimmed by 2 bases and 7 bases, with 14 bases remaining between them. Germline V gene lookup returns CDR1 SGHTA and CDR2 FQGNSA. This CDR3 has 14 amino acids. The CDR3 region is CASSLIRTGGTQYF. The DNA of the CDR3 is TGTGCCAGCAGCTTAATCCGGACCGGCGGGACCCAGTACTTC.

This clone was detected once. V and J are TRBV16 and TRBJ1-1; 10 positions match TRBD1. Per germline, CDR1 KGHSY and CDR2 FQNENV. The CDR3 has 16 amino acids. The trim removed 6 bases at V and 0 bases at J, leaving 7 bases unmatched. The CDR3 DNA is TGTGCCAGCAGACGGGACAGGGGTACAATGAACACTGAAGCTTTCTTT. It yields the protein CASRRDRGTMNTEAFF.

The chain uses TRBV11-3 and TRBJ2-5; no clear D. CDR3 length: 14 amino acids. Looked up from germline, CDR1 is SGHNT and CDR2 is YENEEA. Trimming stripped 1 base from V and 7 bases from J, with 13 bases between. The CDR3 bases are TGTGCCAGCAGCTTAGCAGGACCAAGAGCGACCCAGTACTTC. This gives the protein CASSLAGPRATQYF.

The V gene is TRBV5-6, the J gene TRBJ1-1; 7 bases line up with TRBD1. Per the germline V gene, CDR1 is SGHDT and CDR2 is YYEEEE. The CDR3 sequence is 12 residues long. V shed 3 bases, J shed 11 bases, and the junction held 7 bases outside the gene matches. CDR3 in DNA: TGTGCCAGCAGCTCGTCGACAGGGAGGGCTTTCTTT. This encodes CASSSSTGRAFF. Full variable domain (rest looked up from reference TRBV5-6 and TRBJ1-1): DAGVTQSPTHLIKTRGQQVTLRCSPKSGHDTVSWYQQALGQGPQFIFQYYEEEERQRGNFPDRFSGHQFPNYSSELNVNALLLGDSALYLCASSSSTGRAFFGQGTRLTVV.

The V gene is TRBV4-1, the J gene TRBJ2-2, with 9 bases identical to TRBD1. The CDR3 loop spans 17 amino acids. CDR1 and CDR2 (germline): MGHRA, YSYEKL. The V segment lost 4 bases and the J segment 1 base; nucleotides outside the gene matches: 7. The CDR3 DNA reads as TGCGCCAGCAGCCCTCAGGGGACAGGGAGGAACACCGGGGAGCTGTTTTTT. Protein product: CASSPQGTGRNTGELFF.

V usage is TRBV2 and J usage is TRBJ2-1; a weak D match, TRBD2 (8 bases). Deletions cut 6 bases from V and 8 bases from J, with 23 bases between. CDR1 and CDR2 from the germline V gene are SNHLY and FYNNEI. The CDR3 consists of 16 residues. CDR3 in amino acids: CASRVGLAGGVDEQFF. CDR3 DNA: TGTGCCAGCAGGGTTGGACTAGCAGGGGGGGTAGATGAGCAGTTCTTC.

The chain recombines TRBV7-9 with TRBJ1-4; no clear D. V was shortened by 4 bases and J by 10 bases, with 19 bases between the two germline ends. The CDR3 is 15 amino acids. The germline CDR1 and CDR2 sequences are SEHNR and FQNEAQ (reference sequence). The CDR3 here is CASSSRRETAGKLFF. Here the CDR3 DNA reads TGTGCCAGCAGCTCGAGGAGGGAAACAGCAGGAAAACTGTTTTTT.

This clone was picked up one time. The chain uses TRBV14 and TRBJ2-2, with D maybe TRBD2 (5 bases). CDR3 length: 18 amino acids. Germline V gives CDR1 SGHDN, CDR2 FVKESK. Deletions cut 1 base from V and 7 bases from J, with 22 bases between. As DNA, the CDR3 is TGTGCCAGCAGCCAAGCGCGGGCACCCCTAAGCGTGATCGGGGAGCTGTTTTTT. Residues: CASSQARAPLSVIGELFF.

The rearrangement joins TRBV27 to TRBJ1-1; D is possibly TRBD1 (5 bases). The CDR3 length is 14 residues. Trimming took 6 bases from V and 0 from J, leaving 11 bases between them. In germline, CDR1 is MNHEY, CDR2 SMNVEV (reference sequence). The CDR3 DNA is TGTGCCAGCAGCCTCAGGGTAATGAACACTGAAGCTTTCTTT. Protein: CASSLRVMNTEAFF.

The chain employs TRBV7-9 and TRBJ2-5; tentative D call: TRBD1 (5 bases). The CDR3 loop spans 16 amino acids. V dropped 4 bases and J dropped 5 bases, with 20 bases sitting between them. Germline CDR1 and CDR2: SEHNR and FQNEAQ (reference sequence). CDR3 residues: CASSSYQGGSVETQYF. In nucleotides, the CDR3 is TGTGCCAGCAGCTCCTACCAGGGTGGGTCGGTGGAGACCCAGTACTTC.

The V call is TRBV2, the J call TRBJ2-2, with D maybe TRBD1 (6 bases). CDR1 is SNHLY and CDR2 is FYNNEI in the germline V gene. The CDR3 is 14 amino acids. Trimming left V 10 bases short and J 6 bases short, with 18 bases between. The CDR3 DNA is TGTGCCACAGCAGGCAGGGGCGCGTCCGGGGAGCTGTTTTTT. Translating it yields CATAGRGASGELFF.

The V and J genes are TRBV11-2 and TRBJ1-6; D gene unclear. CDR1 and CDR2 (germline): SGHAT, FQNNGV. Trimming pared 7 bases from V and 7 bases from J, leaving 14 bases between. The CDR3 extends over 14 amino acids. In nucleotides, the CDR3 is TGTGCCAGCACCCCGGCCAACCAGAATTCACCCCTCCACTTT. This translates into CASTPANQNSPLHF.

In this sample, this clone turned up once. The gene calls are TRBV7-9 and TRBJ2-1; 10 nucleotides align to TRBD1. V lost 5 bases and J lost 8; bases outside the gene matches: 6. The CDR3 spans 14 residues. The germline CDR1 and CDR2 sequences are SEHNR and FQNEAQ (reference sequence). This chain's CDR3 is CASSLGTGEYEQFF. In DNA, the CDR3 is TGTGCCAGCAGCCTCGGGACAGGGGAGTATGAGCAGTTCTTC.

Worth noting for this clone: Other nucleotide sequences in the sample specify the same CDR3. This chain links TRBV13 with TRBJ1-5; D unclear. From germline, CDR1 is PRHDT and CDR2 FYEKMQ (reference sequence). V lost 0 bases, J lost 4 bases, and 7 bases lay in between. The CDR3 spans 14 residues. The CDR3 spells CASSLGHLNQPQHF. In DNA, the CDR3 is TGTGCCAGCAGCTTAGGGCATTTGAATCAGCCCCAGCATTTT. The entire variable domain, with the rest obtained from reference TRBV13 and TRBJ1-5, is as follows: AAGVIQSPRHLIKEKRETATLKCYPIPRHDTVYWYQQGPGQDPQFLISFYEKMQSDKGSIPDRFSAQQFSDYHSELNMSSLELGDSALYFCASSLGHLNQPQHFGDGTRLSIL.

The chain recombines TRBV27 with TRBJ1-1, with D maybe TRBD1 (6 bases). CDR3 length equals 14 residues. V lost 3 bases, J lost 4 bases, and 12 bases lay in between. CDR1 MNHEY and CDR2 SMNVEV come from the germline V gene (reference sequence). For the CDR3, the DNA is TGTGCCAGCAGTTTTATGGGGGGCCGCACTGAAGCTTTCTTT. Translating gives CASSFMGGRTEAFF.

The CDR3 here is CASSLGGQQETQYF. CDR3 in DNA: TGTGCCAGCAGCTTGGGAGGACAGCAAGAGACCCAGTACTTC. The genes are TRBV5-8 and TRBJ2-5; D might be TRBD1 (6 bases). This CDR3 has 14 amino acids. Germline V gene sequence: CDR1 SGHTS, CDR2 YDEGEE. V was trimmed by 0 bases and J by 2 bases, leaving 8 bases between them.

This rearrangement joins TRBV7-8 to TRBJ2-3; 10 bases match TRBD2. The CDR3 loop spans 16 amino acids. With V trimmed by 5 bases and J by 3 bases, 8 bases remained unmatched. Looked up from germline, CDR1 is SGHVS and CDR2 is FQNEAQ. As DNA, the CDR3 is TGTGCCAGCAGCGCGCTAGCGGGAGCGGGGACAGATACGCAGTATTTT. This translates into CASSALAGAGTDTQYF. The full variable domain, rest sourced from reference TRBV7-8 and TRBJ2-3, is GAGVSQSPRYKVAKRGQDVALRCDPISGHVSLFWYQQALGQGPEFLTYFQNEAQLDKSGLPSDRFFAERPEGSVSTLKIQRTQQEDSAVYLCASSALAGAGTDTQYFGPGTRLTVL.